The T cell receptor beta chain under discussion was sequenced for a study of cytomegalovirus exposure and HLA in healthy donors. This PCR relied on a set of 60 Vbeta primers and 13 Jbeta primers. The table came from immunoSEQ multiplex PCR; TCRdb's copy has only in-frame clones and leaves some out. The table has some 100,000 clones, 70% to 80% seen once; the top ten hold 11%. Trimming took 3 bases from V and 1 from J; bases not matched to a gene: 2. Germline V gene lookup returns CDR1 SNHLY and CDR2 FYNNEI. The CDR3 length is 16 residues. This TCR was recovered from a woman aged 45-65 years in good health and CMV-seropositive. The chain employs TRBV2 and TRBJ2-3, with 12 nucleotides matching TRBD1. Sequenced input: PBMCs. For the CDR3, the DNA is TGTGCCAGCAGTGACGGGACAGGGGGCCGCACAGATACGCAGTATTTT. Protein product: CASSDGTGGRTDTQYF.